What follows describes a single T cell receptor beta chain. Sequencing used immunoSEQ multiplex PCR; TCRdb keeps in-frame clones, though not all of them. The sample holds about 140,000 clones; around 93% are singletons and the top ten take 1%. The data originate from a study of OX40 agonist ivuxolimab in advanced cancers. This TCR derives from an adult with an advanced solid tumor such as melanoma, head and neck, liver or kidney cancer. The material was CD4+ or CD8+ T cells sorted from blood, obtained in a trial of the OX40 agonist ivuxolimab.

The CDR3 DNA reads TGTGCCAGCAGTTTTGCAGGGTTCGATACGCAGTATTTT. The encoded protein is CASSFAGFDTQYF. V and J are TRBV6-6 and TRBJ2-3; D is perhaps TRBD1 (5 bases). This CDR3 region has 13 residues. V lost 4 bases and J 6 bases, leaving 11 bases between the germline ends. The germline V gene has CDR1 MNHNY and CDR2 SVGAGI (reference sequence).